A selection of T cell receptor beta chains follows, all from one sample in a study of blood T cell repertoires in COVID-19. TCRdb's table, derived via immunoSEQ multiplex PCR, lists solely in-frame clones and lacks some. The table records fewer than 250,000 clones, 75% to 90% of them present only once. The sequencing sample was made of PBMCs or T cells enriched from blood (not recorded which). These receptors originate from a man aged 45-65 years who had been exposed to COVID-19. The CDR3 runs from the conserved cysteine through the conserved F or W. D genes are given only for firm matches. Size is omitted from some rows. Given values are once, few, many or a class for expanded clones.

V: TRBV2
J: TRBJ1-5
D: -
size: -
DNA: TGTGCCAGCAGTACCTGGACTCCTGGTGGTCAGCCCCAGCATTTT
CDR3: CASSTWTPGGQPQHF

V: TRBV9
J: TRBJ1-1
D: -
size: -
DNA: TGTGCCAGCAGCGTAGGGGGGCTGGGGACTGAAGCTTTCTTT
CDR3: CASSVGGLGTEAFF

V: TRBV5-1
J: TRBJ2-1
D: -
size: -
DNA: TGCGCCAGCAGCATTAGCGAGAGCTCCTACAATGAGCAGTTCTTC
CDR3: CASSISESSYNEQFF

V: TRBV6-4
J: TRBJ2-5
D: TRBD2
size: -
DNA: TGTGCCAGGGGGACTAGCGGGGCGTACCAAGAGACCCAGTACTTC
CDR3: CARGTSGAYQETQYF

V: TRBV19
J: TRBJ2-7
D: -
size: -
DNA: TGTGCCAGTAGTATAGAAGGAGGCGCCTACGAGCAGTACTTC
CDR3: CASSIEGGAYEQYF

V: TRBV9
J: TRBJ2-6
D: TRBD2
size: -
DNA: TGTGCCAGCAGCTCGACTAGCGGGGGGGCCGGTGGGGCCAACGTCCTGACTTTC
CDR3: CASSSTSGGAGGANVLTF

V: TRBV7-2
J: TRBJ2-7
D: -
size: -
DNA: TGTGCCAGCAGCGCCCCCGATCGGTTCTACGAGCAGTACTTC
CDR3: CASSAPDRFYEQYF

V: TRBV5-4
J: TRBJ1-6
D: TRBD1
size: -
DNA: TGTGCCAGCAGCTCTCAGGACAGGGCTTCACCCCTCCACTTT
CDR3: CASSSQDRASPLHF

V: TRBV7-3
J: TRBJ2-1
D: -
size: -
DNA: TGTGCCAGCAGCCCTAGGATTGGCGGTGAGCAGTTCTTC
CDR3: CASSPRIGGEQFF

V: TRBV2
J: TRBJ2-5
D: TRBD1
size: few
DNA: TGTGCCAGCGCTGGGGCAGGGGGCCAAGAGACCCAGTACTTC
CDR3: CASAGAGGQETQYF

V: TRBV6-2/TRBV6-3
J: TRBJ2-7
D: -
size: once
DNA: TGTGCCAGCAGTTACCCCCTTCGTGGCACAACCTCTTACGAGCAGTACTTC
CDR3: CASSYPLRGTTSYEQYF

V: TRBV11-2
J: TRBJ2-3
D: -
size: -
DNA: TGTGCCAGCAGCTTTCCATCGGAGCGGACAGATACGCAGTATTTT
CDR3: CASSFPSERTDTQYF

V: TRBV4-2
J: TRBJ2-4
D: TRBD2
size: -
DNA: TGTGCCAGCAGCCAAGAAATAGCGGGAGGGGGTGCCAAAAACATTCAGTACTTC
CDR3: CASSQEIAGGGAKNIQYF

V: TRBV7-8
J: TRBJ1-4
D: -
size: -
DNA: TGTGCCAGCGCCGGGGGATCAACTAATGAAAAACTGTTTTTT
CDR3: CASAGGSTNEKLFF

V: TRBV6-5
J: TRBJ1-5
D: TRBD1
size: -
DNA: TGTGCCAGCACTCTGGACAGGGGAGGTCAGCCCCAGCATTTT
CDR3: CASTLDRGGQPQHF

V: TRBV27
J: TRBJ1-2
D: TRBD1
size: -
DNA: TGTGCCAGCAGTTGGACAGGGAACTATGGCTACACCTTC
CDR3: CASSWTGNYGYTF

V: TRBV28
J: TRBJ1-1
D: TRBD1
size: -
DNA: TGTGCCAGCAGTACGGGACAGGGTGGGACTGAAGCTTTCTTT
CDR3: CASSTGQGGTEAFF

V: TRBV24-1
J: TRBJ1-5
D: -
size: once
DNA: TGTGCCACCGGGCGGGGAAATCAGCCCCAGCATTTT
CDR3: CATGRGNQPQHF

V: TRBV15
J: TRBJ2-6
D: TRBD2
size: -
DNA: TGTGCCACCAGCAGCGGACTAGCGGGGGTCTTGTCTGGGGCCAACGTCCTGACTTTC
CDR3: CATSSGLAGVLSGANVLTF

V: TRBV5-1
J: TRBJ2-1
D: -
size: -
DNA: TGCGCCAGCAGCCCAATCAGCTCCTACAATGAGCAGTTCTTC
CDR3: CASSPISSYNEQFF

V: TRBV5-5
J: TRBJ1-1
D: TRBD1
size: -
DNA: TGTGCCAGCAGCTTATACGGGACAGGGGACAACACTGAAGCTTTCTTT
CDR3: CASSLYGTGDNTEAFF

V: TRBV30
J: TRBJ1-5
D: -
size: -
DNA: TGTGCCTGGAGTGTTGGGGGGGGCGATCAGCCCCAGCATTTT
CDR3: CAWSVGGGDQPQHF

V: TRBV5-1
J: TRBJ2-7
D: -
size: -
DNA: TGCGCCAGCAGCTTGCCAACCGCCAGGAACGAGCAGTACTTC
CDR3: CASSLPTARNEQYF

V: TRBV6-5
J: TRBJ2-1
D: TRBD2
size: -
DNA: TGTGCCAGCAGTTATAGCGGGGGGGCCGAAAATGAGCAGTTCTTC
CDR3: CASSYSGGAENEQFF

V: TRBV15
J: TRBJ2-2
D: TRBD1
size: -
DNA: TGTGCCACCAGTAGGGACAGGGGGCTTGTCGCCGGGGAGCTGTTTTTT
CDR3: CATSRDRGLVAGELFF

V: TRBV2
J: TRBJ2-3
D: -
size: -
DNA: TGTGCCAGCAGTGCTCTGACAGCGACGCAGTATTTT
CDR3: CASSALTATQYF

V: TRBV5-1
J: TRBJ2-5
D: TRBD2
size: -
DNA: TGCGCCAGCAGCACACAAGCGGGAGACGGCGAGACCCAGTACTTC
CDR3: CASSTQAGDGETQYF

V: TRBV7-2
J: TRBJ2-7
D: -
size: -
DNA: TGTGCCAGCAGCCCATTTGATCCCGGCGAGCAGTACTTC
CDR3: CASSPFDPGEQYF

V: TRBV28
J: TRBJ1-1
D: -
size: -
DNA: TGTGCCAGCAGATCGAGTTTACTTGAAGCTTTCTTT
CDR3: CASRSSLLEAFF

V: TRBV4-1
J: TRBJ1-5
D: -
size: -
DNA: TGCGCCAGCAGCCAAGTGCAAGGGGCCAATCAGCCCCAGCATTTT
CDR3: CASSQVQGANQPQHF

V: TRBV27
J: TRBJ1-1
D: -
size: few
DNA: TGTGCCAGCAGTTTGATCCCTCGGGGTAGGGACACTGAAGCTTTCTTT
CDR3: CASSLIPRGRDTEAFF

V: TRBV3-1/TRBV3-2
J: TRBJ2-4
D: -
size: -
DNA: TGTGCCAGCAGCCTTACCGGGAACATTCAGTACTTC
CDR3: CASSLTGNIQYF

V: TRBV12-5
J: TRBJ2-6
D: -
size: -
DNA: TGTGCTAGTGGTTTGGTAAGGGGATCTGGGGCCAACGTCCTGACTTTC
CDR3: CASGLVRGSGANVLTF

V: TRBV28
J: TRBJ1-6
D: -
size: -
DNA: TGTGCCAGCACCCCTCTGGGTGGGGAGGAGAATTCACCCCTCCACTTT
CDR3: CASTPLGGEENSPLHF

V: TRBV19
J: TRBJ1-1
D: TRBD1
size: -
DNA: TGTGCCAGTAGTATTGGGGGACAGGGGGTAGTGACTGAAGCTTTCTTT
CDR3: CASSIGGQGVVTEAFF

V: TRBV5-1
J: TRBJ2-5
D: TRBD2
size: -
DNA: TGCGCCAGCAGCTTGGCCCTAGCGGGGTACCAAGAGACCCAGTACTTC
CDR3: CASSLALAGYQETQYF

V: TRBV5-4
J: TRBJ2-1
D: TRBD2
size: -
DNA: TGTGCCAGCAGCCTCGGGACTAGCGGGGGCGACTACAATGAGCAGTTCTTC
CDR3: CASSLGTSGGDYNEQFF

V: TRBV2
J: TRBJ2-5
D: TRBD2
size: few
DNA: TGTGCCAGCAGTGAATTTTCTAGCGGGGGGCGAGGGCAAGAGACCCAGTACTTC
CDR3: CASSEFSSGGRGQETQYF

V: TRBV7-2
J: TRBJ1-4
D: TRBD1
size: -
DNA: TGTGCCAGCAGCTTCTCCGGGACAGCAAATGAAAAACTGTTTTTT
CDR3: CASSFSGTANEKLFF

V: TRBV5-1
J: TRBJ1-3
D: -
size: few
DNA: TGCGCCAGCAGCTTCGGACAGCCCTGGGACACCATATATTTT
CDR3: CASSFGQPWDTIYF

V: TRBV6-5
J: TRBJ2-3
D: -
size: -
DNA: TGTGCCAGCCTCGGCGGGGCGACAGATACGCAGTATTTT
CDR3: CASLGGATDTQYF

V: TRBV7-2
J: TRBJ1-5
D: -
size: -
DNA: TGTGCCAGCAGCTTATCCGGGTCTAGCAATCAGCCCCAGCATTTT
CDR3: CASSLSGSSNQPQHF

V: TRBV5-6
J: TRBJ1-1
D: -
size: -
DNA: TGTGCCAGCAGCTCCGCCCTACAGGGAGCAGCTTTCTTT
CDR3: CASSSALQGAAFF

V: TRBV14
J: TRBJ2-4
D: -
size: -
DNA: TGTGCCAGCAGCCAGGATCAGGCGGGCATTCAGTACTTC
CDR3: CASSQDQAGIQYF

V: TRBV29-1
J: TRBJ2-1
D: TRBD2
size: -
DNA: TGCAGCGTCGGACTAGCTGGGCACAATGAGCAGTTCTTC
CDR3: CSVGLAGHNEQFF

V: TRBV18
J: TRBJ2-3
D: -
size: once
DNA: TGTGCCAGCTCCCCCAACCCACCCGCAGGGGGCACAGATACGCAGTATTTT
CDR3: CASSPNPPAGGTDTQYF

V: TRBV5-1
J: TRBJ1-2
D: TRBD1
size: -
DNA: TGCGCCAGCAGCTCGAGGGACAGCAGTGGCTACACCTTC
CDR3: CASSSRDSSGYTF

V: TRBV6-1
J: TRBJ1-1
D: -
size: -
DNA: TGTGCCAGCAGTGAAGTTAGATTAGCTGAAGCTTTCTTT
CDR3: CASSEVRLAEAFF

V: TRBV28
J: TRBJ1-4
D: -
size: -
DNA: TGTGCCAGCAGTTCCGTTGGGGGGGGTAATGAAAAACTGTTTTTT
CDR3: CASSSVGGGNEKLFF

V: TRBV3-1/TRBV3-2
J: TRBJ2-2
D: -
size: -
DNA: TGTGCCAGCAGCCAAACAGAAGACGGGGAGCTGTTTTTT
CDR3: CASSQTEDGELFF

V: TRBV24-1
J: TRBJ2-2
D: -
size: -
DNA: TGTGCCACCAGTGGACAGCTAAACACCGGGGAGCTGTTTTTT
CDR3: CATSGQLNTGELFF

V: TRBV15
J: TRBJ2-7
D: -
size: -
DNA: TGTGCCACCAGCGGGGCATTTTACGAGCAGTACTTC
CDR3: CATSGAFYEQYF

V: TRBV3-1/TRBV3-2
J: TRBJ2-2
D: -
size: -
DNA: TGTGCCAGCAGCCCCTTCTTCCGCGCCGGGGAGCTGTTTTTT
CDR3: CASSPFFRAGELFF